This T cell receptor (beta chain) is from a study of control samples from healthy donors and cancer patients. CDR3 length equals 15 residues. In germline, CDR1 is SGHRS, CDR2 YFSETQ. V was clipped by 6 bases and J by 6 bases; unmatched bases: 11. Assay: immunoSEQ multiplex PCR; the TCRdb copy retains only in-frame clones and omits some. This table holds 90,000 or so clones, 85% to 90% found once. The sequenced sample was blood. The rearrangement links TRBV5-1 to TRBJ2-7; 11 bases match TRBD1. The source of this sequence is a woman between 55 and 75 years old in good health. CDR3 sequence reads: CASTPRTGGPSEQYF. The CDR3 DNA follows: TGCGCCAGCACCCCCCGGACAGGGGGCCCCTCCGAGCAGTACTTC.